This TCR beta chain originates from a study of T cells in Graves' hyperthyroidism and ophthalmopathy. This clonotype was seen a handful of times. V was pared by 2 bases and J by 4 bases, with 10 bases between. This CDR3 has 14 residues. Per germline, CDR1 SEHNR and CDR2 FQNEAQ (reference sequence). Researchers amplified the TCR beta CDR3 regions from RNA transcripts. TCR CDR3 underwent first-round RT-PCR with the HTBI primer set. TCRdb itself ran the multiplex PCR reads through MiXCR, one entry per CDR3 protein. Of roughly 400,000 distinct CDR3 sequences in the sample, more than 12% were seen once. This chain joins TRBV7-9 and TRBJ2-3; D gene unclear. The sample consisted of blood. The receptor's source is a middle-aged man with Graves' ophthalmopathy. CDR3 DNA sequence: TGTGCCAGCAGCTTATCATCCCCCCCAGATACGCAGTATTTT. Translated: CASSLSSPPDTQYF.